Given below is one TCR beta chain in context. The CDR3 runs 15 residues. V was shortened by 7 bases and J by 2 bases, with 15 bases between the two germline ends. In germline, CDR1 is LNHDA, CDR2 SQIVND (reference sequence). The data belong to a study of T cell changes during pregnancy in multiple sclerosis. Profiling relied on immunoSEQ multiplex PCR, and the TCRdb table lists in-frame clones only, not all of them. The sample yields about 39,000 clones, almost 95% seen once. This TCR came from a female donor with multiple sclerosis, enrolled in a pregnancy study. This chain uses TRBV19 with TRBJ1-3; D might be TRBD1 (6 bases). The source was CD4+ T cells from peripheral blood mononuclear cells, collected after pregnancy. The CDR3 nucleotides read TGTGCCAGTAATCTCAGGGGAGCTCCTGGAAACACCATATATTTT. Protein product: CASNLRGAPGNTIYF.